A single sample is the source of the 4 T cell receptor beta chains below, sequenced in a study of T cell responses to AZD1222 COVID-19 vaccine. Sequencing used immunoSEQ multiplex PCR; TCRdb keeps in-frame clones, though not all of them. This table holds under 200,000 clones, around 90% found once. This sample comprised peripheral blood, obtained 28 days after the second AZD1222 dose. These receptors came from an adult who received the AZD1222 COVID-19 vaccine.

This chain uses TRBV15 with TRBJ2-7, with TRBD1 matching 8 bases. Looked up from germline, CDR1 is LNHNV and CDR2 is YYDKDF (reference sequence). The ends lost 5 bases at V and 3 bases at J; junction bases unmatched: 12. This CDR3 is 16 amino acids long. CDR3 nucleotides: TGTGCCACCAGCGGCTTTACAGGGGGAAGGGGCTACGAGCAGTACTTC. Its protein is CATSGFTGGRGYEQYF.

CDR3 nucleotides: TGTGCCAGCTCACCACAGGTGAACTCCTACGAGCAGTACTTC. It specifies CASSPQVNSYEQYF. This sequence joins TRBV18 and TRBJ2-7; D gene unclear. V lost 1 base to trimming and J lost 0 bases, with 7 bases between them. The CDR3 has 14 amino acids. The germline V gene has CDR1 KGHSH and CDR2 LQKENI.

The chain combines TRBV25-1 with TRBJ1-2; D is unresolved. V was clipped by 2 bases and J by 5 bases, with 6 bases between them. Per the germline V gene, CDR1 is MGHDK and CDR2 is SYGVNS. The CDR3 sequence is 12 residues long. CDR3 bases: TGTGCCAGCAGTGAACACGGGTATGGCTACACCTTC. This codes for CASSEHGYGYTF.

The gene calls are TRBV5-1 and TRBJ2-7; TRBD1 matches at 9 bases. The trim removed 0 bases at V and 3 bases at J, leaving 10 bases unmatched. The CDR3 sequence is 17 residues long. Germline V gene lookup returns CDR1 SGHRS and CDR2 YFSETQ. The CDR3 loop is CASSLARDRVGGYEQYF. CDR3 coding DNA: TGCGCCAGCAGCTTGGCCCGGGACAGGGTTGGGGGCTACGAGCAGTACTTC.